These T cell receptor beta chains were read from a single sample in a study of blood T cell repertoires in COVID-19. Clones were read by immunoSEQ multiplex PCR, and TCRdb kept only the in-frame ones, dropping some. The table records roughly 85,000 clones, 86% of them present only once. Sequencing was done on a sample of peripheral blood. The receptors were sampled from a man in his fifties with active or convalescent COVID-19. Each CDR3 is given with its conserved first and last residue. D genes are given only for firm matches. Where a row states a size, it is once, few, many or the class of an expanded clone; other rows omit it.

TRBV5-1,.,.,TRBJ2-1,TGCGCCAGCAGGCCTCTTCTAGCACGCTCCTACAATGAGCAGTTCTTC,CASRPLLARSYNEQFF
TRBV30,.,TRBD1,TRBJ2-7,TGTGCCTGGAACGACGACAGGGGGCTATTCTACGAGCAGTACTTC,CAWNDDRGLFYEQYF
TRBV5-1,.,.,TRBJ1-4,TGCGCCAGCAGCGACCCAATGGGAGGGCACAGAATTGAAAAACTGTTTTTT,CASSDPMGGHRIEKLFF
TRBV7-9,.,TRBD1,TRBJ1-5,TGTGCCAGCAGCCCACATGGAGGGACAGGAGAACATAGCAATCAGCCCCAGCATTTT,CASSPHGGTGEHSNQPQHF
TRBV27,.,.,TRBJ1-6,TGTGCCAGCAGTTTAAATACAAGGGGCAGGGTAAATTCACCCCTCCACTTT,CASSLNTRGRVNSPLHF
TRBV19,.,TRBD2,TRBJ2-1,TGTGCCAGTGGGACTAGCGGGACCCTACGAGGCGGTGAGCAGTTCTTC,CASGTSGTLRGGEQFF
TRBV11-3,.,.,TRBJ2-3,TGTGCCAGCAGCTCAGGACAGCGCACAGATACGCAGTATTTT,CASSSGQRTDTQYF
TRBV7-8,.,.,TRBJ2-7,TGTGCCAGCAGCCCGGGGGAATTGTACGAGCAGTACTTC,CASSPGELYEQYF
TRBV5-4,.,.,TRBJ2-5,TGTGCCAGCAGCTTGGCAGGGGTGTCCGAGACCCAGTACTTC,CASSLAGVSETQYF
TRBV10-1,.,.,TRBJ2-7,TGCGCCAGCAATTCTAATGATCTAGGCCTCTTGGAGCAGTACTTC,CASNSNDLGLLEQYF
TRBV7-2,.,.,TRBJ2-3,TGTGCCAGCAGCCGGCGATCGGGGATGACAGATACGCAGTATTTT,CASSRRSGMTDTQYF
TRBV21-1,.,.,TRBJ2-7,TGTGCCAGCAGCAAAGCTAGGGGGGGGTGGATCAACGAGCAGTACTTC,CASSKARGGWINEQYF
TRBV11-2,.,TRBD2,TRBJ2-3,TGTGCCAGCAGCTTCAGCGGGAGGGCCCACACAGATACGCAGTATTTT,CASSFSGRAHTDTQYF
TRBV7-9,.,TRBD2,TRBJ2-4,TGTGCCAGCAGCCCGTGGACTAGCGGGAGGGCCGACTTC,CASSPWTSGRADF
TRBV18,.,TRBD1,TRBJ2-1,TGTGCCAGCAACACCGGGACAGGGGGCAATGAGCAGTTCTTC,CASNTGTGGNEQFF
TRBV10-3,.,TRBD2,TRBJ2-1,TGTGCCATCAGCGGTACTAGCGGGAGACCCTACAATGAGCAGTTCTTC,CAISGTSGRPYNEQFF
TRBV28,.,.,TRBJ2-3,TGTGCCAGCAGTGACCCGGGGAATACAGATACGCAGTATTTT,CASSDPGNTDTQYF
TRBV5-1,.,.,TRBJ2-2,TGCGCCAGCAGCTCCTTAGCCGGCGGGGAGCTGTTTTTT,CASSSLAGGELFF
TRBV11-3,.,TRBD2,TRBJ2-3,TGTGCCAGCAGCAAGCGACTAGCGGGGGATAGCACAGATACGCAGTATTTT,CASSKRLAGDSTDTQYF
TRBV5-6,.,.,TRBJ1-1,TGTGCCAGCAGCCCGGACATCTACACTGAAGCTTTCTTT,CASSPDIYTEAFF
TRBV4-1,.,TRBD1,TRBJ1-2,TGCGCCAGCAGCCAAGAGGACAGGCTCTATGGCTACACCTTC,CASSQEDRLYGYTF
TRBV29-1,.,TRBD2,TRBJ2-6,TGCAGCGTTGAAGAGCCGGGAGGGGTTTCTGGGGCCAACGTCCTGACTTTC,CSVEEPGGVSGANVLTF
TRBV19,.,TRBD1,TRBJ1-6,TGTGCCAGTAGTTCCCGGGACAGGGGGCTTGGCCTCCACTTT,CASSSRDRGLGLHF
TRBV5-6,.,TRBD1,TRBJ2-1,TGTGCCAGCAGATTCTCCGGGACAGTTATGAATGAGCAGTTCTTC,CASRFSGTVMNEQFF
TRBV3-1/TRBV3-2,.,TRBD2,TRBJ2-7,TGTGCCAGCAGCCACAACCGGGCGGGAGGGCGGCGGCGCTACGAGCAGTACTTC,CASSHNRAGGRRRYEQYF
TRBV10-1,.,.,TRBJ2-6,TGCGCCAGCAGTGCAGCGTCTGGGGCCAACGTCCTGACTTTC,CASSAASGANVLTF
TRBV6-6,.,TRBD2,TRBJ2-2,TGTGCCACCCGGGGGGCGAACACCGGGGAGCTGTTTTTT,CATRGANTGELFF
TRBV24-1,.,.,TRBJ1-5,TGTGCCACCAGTGATTCCGCGGACAGAATTAGCAATCAGCCCCAGCATTTT,CATSDSADRISNQPQHF
TRBV6-5,.,TRBD2,TRBJ2-7,TGTGCCAGCAAACGGGGGGGACTTGACGAGCAGTACTTC,CASKRGGLDEQYF
TRBV4-3,few,.,TRBJ1-4,TGCGCCAGCAAACCCGGGGACAACCGGAATGAAAAACTGTTTTTT,CASKPGDNRNEKLFF
TRBV29-1,once,TRBD2,TRBJ2-7,TGCAGCGTCTTAGCGGGAGAAACCTACGAGCAGTACTTC,CSVLAGETYEQYF
TRBV5-6,.,TRBD1,TRBJ1-1,TGTGCCAGCAGCCCCGGGACAGCTAATATGAACACTGAAGCTTTCTTT,CASSPGTANMNTEAFF
TRBV11-2,.,TRBD1,TRBJ2-3,TGTGCCAGCAGCCCGGTGGGACAGGGGGACCTTCCTAGCACAGATACGCAGTATTTT,CASSPVGQGDLPSTDTQYF
TRBV5-5,.,.,TRBJ2-3,TGTGCCAGCAGCCGCGGGGTTGGGGCAAGGGTAGATACGCAGTATTTT,CASSRGVGARVDTQYF
TRBV5-6,.,.,TRBJ2-3,TGTGCCAGCAGCTTGTCCCAGGGCACCACAGATACGCAGTATTTT,CASSLSQGTTDTQYF
TRBV2,.,.,TRBJ2-5,TGTGCCAGCAGAGAATCTAGTATCCCTCAAGAGACCCAGTACTTC,CASRESSIPQETQYF